The count of the clone carrying this T cell receptor (beta chain) is one. The antigen remains unidentified. This table comes from immunoSEQ multiplex PCR, and its TCRdb copy is limited to in-frame clones, with some not included. Of 90,000 to 95,000 clones in the sample, less than 90% were seen once. This sample stems from a study of OX40 agonist ivuxolimab in advanced cancers. On the study more broadly: Subjects had a mean age of about 65 years, with a range of roughly 20 to 80; just over 80% were male. Whole-study results and caveats: CD4+ and CD8+ T cells in blood underwent clonal expansion by week 6 at 0.1 to 3.0 mg/kg.

The CDR3 runs to 15 residues. CDR1 and CDR2 (germline): SEHNR, FQNEAQ (reference sequence). Trimming took 0 bases from V and 8 from J, leaving 16 bases between them. The sample was CD4+ or CD8+ T cells sorted from blood, taken in a trial of the OX40 agonist ivuxolimab. The rearrangement uses TRBV7-9 and TRBJ1-1; D possibly corresponds to TRBD1 (6 bases). This clonotype was obtained from an adult with an advanced solid tumor such as melanoma, head and neck, liver or kidney cancer. CDR3 residues: CASSLAGGGPVEAFF. In DNA, the CDR3 is TGTGCCAGCAGCTTAGCAGGCGGGGGGCCGGTCGAAGCTTTCTTT.